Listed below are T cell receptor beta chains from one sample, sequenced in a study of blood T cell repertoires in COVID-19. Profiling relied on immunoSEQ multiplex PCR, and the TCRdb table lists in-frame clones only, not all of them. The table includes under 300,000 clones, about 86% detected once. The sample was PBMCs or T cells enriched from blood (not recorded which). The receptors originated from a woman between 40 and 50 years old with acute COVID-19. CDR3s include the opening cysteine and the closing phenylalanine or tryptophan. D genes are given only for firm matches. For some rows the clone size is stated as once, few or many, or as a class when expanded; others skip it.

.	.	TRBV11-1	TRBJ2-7	CASSSPVGQGDEQYF	TGTGCCAGCAGTTCCCCCGTCGGGCAGGGCGACGAGCAGTACTTC
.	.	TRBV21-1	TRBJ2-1	CASIDRYYNEQFF	TGTGCCAGCATCGACAGGTACTACAATGAGCAGTTCTTC
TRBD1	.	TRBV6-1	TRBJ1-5	CASSEIAGGGQPQHF	TGTGCCAGCAGTGAAATTGCAGGGGGCGGTCAGCCCCAGCATTTT
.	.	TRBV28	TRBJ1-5	CASSPQRYSNQPQHF	TGTGCCAGCAGCCCTCAGCGGTATAGCAATCAGCCCCAGCATTTT
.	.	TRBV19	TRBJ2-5	CASSTQGVETQYF	TGTGCCAGTAGTACACAGGGTGTAGAGACCCAGTACTTC
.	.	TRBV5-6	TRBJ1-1	CASSSDWGLTEAFF	TGTGCCAGCAGCTCGGATTGGGGCTTGACTGAAGCTTTCTTT
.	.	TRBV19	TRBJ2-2	CASSIAQLFAGELFF	TGTGCCAGTAGTATAGCCCAGTTGTTCGCCGGGGAGCTGTTTTTT
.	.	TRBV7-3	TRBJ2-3	CASSLSPGEGTDTQYF	TGTGCCAGCAGCTTATCTCCAGGGGAAGGGACAGATACGCAGTATTTT
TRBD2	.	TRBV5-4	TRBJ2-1	CASSSLAGEGDEQFF	TGTGCCAGCAGCTCCCTAGCGGGAGAAGGGGATGAGCAGTTCTTC
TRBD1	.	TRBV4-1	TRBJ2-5	CASSQGTGTETQYF	TGCGCCAGCAGCCAAGGGACAGGGACGGAGACCCAGTACTTC
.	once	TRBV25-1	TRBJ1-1	CASSELNSPEGTEAFF	TGTGCCAGCAGTGAATTGAACAGCCCTGAGGGCACTGAAGCTTTCTTT
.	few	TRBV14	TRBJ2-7	CASSQEFNYEQYF	TGTGCCAGCAGCCAAGAGTTCAACTACGAGCAGTACTTC
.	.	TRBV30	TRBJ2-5	CAWSVRFREETQYF	TGTGCCTGGAGTGTACGGTTCAGGGAAGAGACCCAGTACTTC
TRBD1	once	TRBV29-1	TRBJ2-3	CSVGTGTDTQYF	TGCAGCGTAGGGACAGGGACAGATACGCAGTATTTT
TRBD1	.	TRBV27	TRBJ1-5	CASPTSHGTGNQPQHF	TGTGCCAGCCCCACCTCTCACGGGACAGGCAATCAGCCCCAGCATTTT
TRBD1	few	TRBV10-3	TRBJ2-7	CAISFGQGGDEQYF	TGTGCCATCAGTTTCGGACAGGGAGGTGACGAGCAGTACTTC
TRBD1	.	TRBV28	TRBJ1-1	CASSLRTGVFEAFF	TGTGCCAGCAGCCTACGGACAGGGGTATTTGAAGCTTTCTTT
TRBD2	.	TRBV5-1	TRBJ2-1	CASSGWTSGYNEQFF	TGCGCCAGCAGCGGATGGACTAGCGGGTACAATGAGCAGTTCTTC
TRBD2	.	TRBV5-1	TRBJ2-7	CASSSPPGLAGGSHEQYF	TGCGCCAGCAGCTCGCCCCCGGGACTAGCGGGAGGGTCCCACGAGCAGTACTTC
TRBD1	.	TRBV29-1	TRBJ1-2	CSADRAGGYTF	TGCAGCGCCGACAGGGCGGGCGGCTACACCTTC
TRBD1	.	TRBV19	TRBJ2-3	CASSTGVVDTQYF	TGTGCCAGTAGCACAGGGGTCGTGGATACGCAGTATTTT
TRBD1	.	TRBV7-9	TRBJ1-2	CASSLSRTGADYGYTF	TGTGCCAGCAGCTTATCTCGAACAGGGGCGGACTATGGCTACACCTTC
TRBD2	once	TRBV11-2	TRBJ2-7	CASSLVNRPTSGTYEQYF	TGTGCCAGCAGCTTAGTAAATCGGCCGACTAGCGGAACCTACGAGCAGTACTTC
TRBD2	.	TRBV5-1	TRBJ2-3	CASSLEGLAGIDTQYF	TGCGCCAGCAGCTTGGAGGGACTAGCGGGCATAGATACGCAGTATTTT
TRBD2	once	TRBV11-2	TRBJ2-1	CASSSYSGSANEQFF	TGTGCCAGCAGCAGCTATAGCGGGAGTGCCAATGAGCAGTTCTTC